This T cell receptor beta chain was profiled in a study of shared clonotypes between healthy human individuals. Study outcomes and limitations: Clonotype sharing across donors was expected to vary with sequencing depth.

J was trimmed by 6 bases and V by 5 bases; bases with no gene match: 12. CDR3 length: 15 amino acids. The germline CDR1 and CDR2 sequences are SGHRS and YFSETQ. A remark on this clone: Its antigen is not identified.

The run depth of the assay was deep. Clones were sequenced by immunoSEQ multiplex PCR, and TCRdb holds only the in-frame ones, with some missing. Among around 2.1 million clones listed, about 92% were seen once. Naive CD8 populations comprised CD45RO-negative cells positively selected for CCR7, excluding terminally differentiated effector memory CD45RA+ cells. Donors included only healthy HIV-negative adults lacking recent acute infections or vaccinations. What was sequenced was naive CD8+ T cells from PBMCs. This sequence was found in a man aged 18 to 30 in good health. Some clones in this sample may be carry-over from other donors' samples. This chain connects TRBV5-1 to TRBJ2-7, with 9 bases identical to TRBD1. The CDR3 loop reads CASSSRTGESGEQYF. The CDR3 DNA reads TGCGCCAGCAGTTCCCGGACAGGGGAAAGTGGCGAGCAGTACTTC.